The subject of this entry is one T cell receptor beta chain. The data are from a study of blood T cell repertoires in COVID-19. Clinical history reported by participants formed the basis on which cohorts were assigned. The germline V gene has CDR1 MNHEY and CDR2 SVGEGT. Unmatched junction bases numbered 18, after V lost 5 bases and J lost 0 bases. The CDR3 sequence is 21 residues long. Here immunoSEQ multiplex PCR was the method, and the copy in TCRdb shows in-frame clones only, minus some. The sample holds some 310,000 clones, 89% seen once. Source material: PBMCs or T cells enriched from blood (not recorded which). The sequence was obtained from a woman aged 30 to 39 who had recovered from COVID-19. The genes are TRBV6-2 or TRBV6-3 and TRBJ2-1, with 11 bases that match TRBD2. The CDR3 DNA reads as TGTGCCAGCAGTACGGGCCCCGGACTAGCGGGTCCTTGGAGCTCCTACAATGAGCAGTTCTTC. Residues: CASSTGPGLAGPWSSYNEQFF.